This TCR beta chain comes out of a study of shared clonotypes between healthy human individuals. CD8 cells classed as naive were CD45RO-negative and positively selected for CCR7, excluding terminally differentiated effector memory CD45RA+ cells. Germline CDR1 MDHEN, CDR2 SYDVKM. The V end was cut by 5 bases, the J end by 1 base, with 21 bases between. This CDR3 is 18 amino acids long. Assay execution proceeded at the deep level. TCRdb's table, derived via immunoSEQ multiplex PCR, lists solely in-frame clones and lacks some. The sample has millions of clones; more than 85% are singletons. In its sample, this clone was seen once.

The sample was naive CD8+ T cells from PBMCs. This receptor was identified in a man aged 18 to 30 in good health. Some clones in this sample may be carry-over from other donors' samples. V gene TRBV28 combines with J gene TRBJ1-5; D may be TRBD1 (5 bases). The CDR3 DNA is TGTGCCAGCAGTCTAACACCCCTGGGGGGTCTGAGCAATCAGCCCCAGCATTTT. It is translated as CASSLTPLGGLSNQPQHF.